Below, one T cell receptor (beta chain) is given with its context. Its antigen remains unknown. The record originates from a study of CD8+ T cells in alopecia areata. V lost 2 bases and J lost 0; bases outside the gene matches: 11. CDR3 length: 17 residues. CDR1 and CDR2 (germline): SGHRS, YFSETQ. TCR sequencing used cDNA made by reverse transcription of extracted RNA. This table comes from immunoSEQ multiplex PCR, and its TCRdb copy is limited to in-frame clones, with some not included. The repertoire consists of approximately 100,000 clones, with 55% occurring once and the leading ten covering around 8.8%. Study-wide results and limits: With patients, TCR sharing proved less clear than in mice, a difference possibly related to HLA.

The source material was CD4+ T cells sorted from blood. This receptor was obtained from a human donor in good health. The genes are TRBV5-1 and TRBJ2-7; 7 bases are a match to TRBD1. CDR3 sequence: CASSFSSDRVTSYEQYF. The CDR3 DNA follows: TGCGCCAGCAGCTTCTCTTCCGACAGGGTGACCTCCTACGAGCAGTACTTC. The whole variable domain, filled in from reference TRBV5-1 and TRBJ2-7, reads KAGVTQTPRYLIKTRGQQVTLSCSPISGHRSVSWYQQTPGQGLQFLFEYFSETQRNKGNFPGRFSGRQFSNSRSEMNVSTLELGDSALYLCASSFSSDRVTSYEQYFGPGTRLTVT.